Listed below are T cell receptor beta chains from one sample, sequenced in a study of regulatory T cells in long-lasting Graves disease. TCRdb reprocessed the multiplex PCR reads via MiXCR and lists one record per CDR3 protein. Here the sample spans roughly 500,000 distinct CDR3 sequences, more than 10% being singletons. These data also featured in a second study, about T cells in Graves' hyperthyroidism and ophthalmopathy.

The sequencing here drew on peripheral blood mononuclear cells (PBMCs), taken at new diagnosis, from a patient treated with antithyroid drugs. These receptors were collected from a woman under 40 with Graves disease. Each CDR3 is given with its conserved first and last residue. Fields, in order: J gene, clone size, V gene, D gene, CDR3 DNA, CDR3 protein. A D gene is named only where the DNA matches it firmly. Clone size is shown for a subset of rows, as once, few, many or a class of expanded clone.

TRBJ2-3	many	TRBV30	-	TGTGCCTGTACGAGGGCCCCGGGGAGCACAGATACGCAGTATTTT	CACTRAPGSTDTQYF
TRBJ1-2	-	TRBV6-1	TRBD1	TGTGCCAGCAGTCTACAGGGGACGATCTATGGCTACACCTTC	CASSLQGTIYGYTF
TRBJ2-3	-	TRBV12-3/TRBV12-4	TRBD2	TGTGCCAGCAGTCGGACGGGACTAGCGGTCACAGATACGCAGTATTTT	CASSRTGLAVTDTQYF
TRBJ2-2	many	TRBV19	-	TGTGCCAGTAGTTCCGAGTACGGGGAGCTGTTTTTT	CASSSEYGELFF
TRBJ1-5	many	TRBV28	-	TGTGCCAGCAGCTTACGGAATCAGCCCCAGCATTTT	CASSLRNQPQHF
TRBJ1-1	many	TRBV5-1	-	TGCGCCAGCAGCTTGGCCGGGGGTACGGACACTGAAGCTTTCTTT	CASSLAGGTDTEAFF
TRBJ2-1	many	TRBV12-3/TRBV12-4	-	TGTGCCAGCAGTTTCAGGGTCTGGGGCAATGAGCAGTTCTTC	CASSFRVWGNEQFF
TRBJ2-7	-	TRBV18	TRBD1	TGTGCCAGCTCACCCCTACTTCGACAGGGGATTTCCTACGAGCAGTACTTC	CASSPLLRQGISYEQYF
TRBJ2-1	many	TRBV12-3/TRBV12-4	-	TGTGCCAGCAGTTTGCAGGGCTACAATGAGCAGTTCTTC	CASSLQGYNEQFF
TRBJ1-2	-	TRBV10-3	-	TGTGCCATCAGTGAATCAACAGGAGGACTGGGGGGCTACACCTTC	CAISESTGGLGGYTF
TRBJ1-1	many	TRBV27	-	TGTGCCAGCAGAGATCACAGCTCCCTGAACACTGAAGCTTTCTTT	CASRDHSSLNTEAFF
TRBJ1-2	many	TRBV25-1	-	TGTGCCAGCAGTGAGGCAGGGGTACAGGGCTACACCTTC	CASSEAGVQGYTF
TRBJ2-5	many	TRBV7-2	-	TGTGCCAGCAGCTTAGCTTCAGGGTCAGGAGAGACCCAGTACTTC	CASSLASGSGETQYF
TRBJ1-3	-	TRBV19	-	TGTGCCAGTAACGCTGGCAGGAACTCTGGAAACACCATATATTTT	CASNAGRNSGNTIYF
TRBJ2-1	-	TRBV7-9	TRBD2	TGTGCCAGCAGCCCCAAAGCCGGGACTAGCGGACAAAGTGAGCAGTTCTTC	CASSPKAGTSGQSEQFF
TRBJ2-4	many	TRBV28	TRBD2	TGTGCCAGCAGTTTAGGGACTACCCACCACTTC	CASSLGTTHHF
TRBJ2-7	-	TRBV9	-	TGTGCCAGCAGCGTAGGTGGGGAGTCCTACGAGCAGTACTTC	CASSVGGESYEQYF
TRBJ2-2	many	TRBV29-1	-	TGCAGCGTTGAAGAGGACAGTCGGGAGCTGTTTTTT	CSVEEDSRELFF
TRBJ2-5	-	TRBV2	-	TGTGCCAGCAGTGAAGGAGAAGCGGAGAAAGAGACCCAGTACTTC	CASSEGEAEKETQYF
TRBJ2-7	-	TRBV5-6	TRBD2	TGTGCCAGCAGCTTCGGGACTAGCGGGATGTACGAGCAGTACTTC	CASSFGTSGMYEQYF
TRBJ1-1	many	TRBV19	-	TGTGCCAGTAGTATATCAGGGAGGAAGGGAGCTTTCTTT	CASSISGRKGAFF
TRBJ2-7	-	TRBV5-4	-	TGTGCCAGCAGCCCAAGACAGGATTCCTACGAGCGGTACTTC	CASSPRQDSYERYF
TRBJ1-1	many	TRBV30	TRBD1	TGTGCCTGGAGTGGAGACATAGACAGGGCCCTGAACACTGAAGCTTTCTTT	CAWSGDIDRALNTEAFF
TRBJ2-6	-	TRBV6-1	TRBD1	TGTGCCAGCAGGAATCGTCGGACAGGGGGGGGGGGGGCCAACGTCCTGACTTTC	CASRNRRTGGGGANVLTF
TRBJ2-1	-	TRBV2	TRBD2	TGTGCCAGCAGTGAGCTTAGCGGGAGTGGCAATGAGCAGTTCTTC	CASSELSGSGNEQFF
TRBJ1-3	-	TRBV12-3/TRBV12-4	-	TGTGCCAGCAGTTTTTATCTATGGTCGGGTTTTGGAAACACCATATATTTT	CASSFYLWSGFGNTIYF
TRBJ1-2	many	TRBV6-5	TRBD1	TGTGCCAGCAGTTACTCCCCGGGACAGGGGTCCGGCTACACCTTC	CASSYSPGQGSGYTF
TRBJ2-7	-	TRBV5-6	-	TGTGCCAGCAGCTTGTACGATAGGCATTACGAGCAGTACTTC	CASSLYDRHYEQYF
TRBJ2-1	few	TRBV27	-	TGTGCCAGCAGTGCCGGCTCCTACAATGAGCAGTTCTTC	CASSAGSYNEQFF
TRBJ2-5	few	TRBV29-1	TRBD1	TGCAGCGTTCGGGGGACAGGGGCCCAGGAGACCCAGTACTTC	CSVRGTGAQETQYF
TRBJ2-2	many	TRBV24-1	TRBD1	TGTGCCACCAGTGATCTAAAACCGGGACAGGGGACCGGGGAGCTGTTTTTT	CATSDLKPGQGTGELFF
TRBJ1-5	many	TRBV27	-	TGTGCCAGCAGCTTTAGAGGAGGGGCGGTAGGGCAGCCCCAGCATTTT	CASSFRGGAVGQPQHF
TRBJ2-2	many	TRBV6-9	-	TGTGCCAGCAGTTCCTCATCCGGGGAGCTGTTTTTT	CASSSSSGELFF
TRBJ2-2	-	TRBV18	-	TGTGCCAGCTCACCGCGGGGCAGAGGACGGACGAACACCGGGGAGCTGTTTTTT	CASSPRGRGRTNTGELFF
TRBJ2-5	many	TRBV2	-	TGTGCCAGCAACACGGATCCAGAAGAGACCCAGTACTTC	CASNTDPEETQYF
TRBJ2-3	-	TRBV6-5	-	TGTGCCAGCAGTTACTCGCGGGGACGCACGACGCAGTATTTT	CASSYSRGRTTQYF
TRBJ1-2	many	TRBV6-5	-	TGTGCCAGCAGTTACTCGTCCACGGGGGAATACTATGGCTACACCTTC	CASSYSSTGEYYGYTF
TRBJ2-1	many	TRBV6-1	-	TGTGCCAGCAGTAGAGTCGGAATTTCCTACAATGAGCAGTTCTTC	CASSRVGISYNEQFF
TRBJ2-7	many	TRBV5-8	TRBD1	TGTGCCAGCAGCTCCCAGGGGGCCCTCGACTCCTACGAGCAGTACTTC	CASSSQGALDSYEQYF
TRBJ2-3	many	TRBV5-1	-	TGCGCCAGCAGCTTAGGGCGGGCCCATAGCACAGATACGCAGTATTTT	CASSLGRAHSTDTQYF
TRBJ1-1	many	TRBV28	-	TGTGCCAGCAACCAGCTCGCCAGGGGAGACACTGAAGCTTTCTTT	CASNQLARGDTEAFF
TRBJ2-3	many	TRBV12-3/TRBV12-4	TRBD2	TGTGCCAGCAGCCCCATCCTAGCGGCAGGGACAGATACGCAGTATTTT	CASSPILAAGTDTQYF
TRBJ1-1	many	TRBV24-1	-	TGTGCCACCAGTGAAGGATTTGAAGCTTTCTTT	CATSEGFEAFF
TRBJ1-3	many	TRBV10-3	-	TGTGCCATCAGTGAGTTGGCTGGAAACACCATATATTTT	CAISELAGNTIYF
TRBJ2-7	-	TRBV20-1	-	TGCAGTCCTAGGAGGGGGGGTTCCTACGAGCAGTACTTC	CSPRRGGSYEQYF
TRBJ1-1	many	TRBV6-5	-	TGTGCCAGCAGTTACTCGGGGACATTGAACACTGAAGCTTTCTTT	CASSYSGTLNTEAFF
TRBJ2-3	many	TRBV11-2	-	TGTGCCAGCAGCCAGAGCCCCGGGGGGCGCCCAGATACGCAGTATTTT	CASSQSPGGRPDTQYF